This T cell receptor (beta chain) was recovered during a study of cytomegalovirus exposure and HLA in healthy donors. This clone appeared a few times. Antigen unknown. The sample holds other DNA sequences that translate to the same CDR3. Study results and limitations: What TCR beta sequences reportedly achieved was accurate prediction of HLA-A and HLA-B alleles in most subjects.

The CDR3 is 13 amino acids. Germline assignment: CDR1 LNHNV and CDR2 YYDKDF (reference sequence). The V gene lost 8 bases and the J gene lost 4 bases, with 12 bases spanning the gap. This PCR relied on a set of 60 Vbeta primers and 13 Jbeta primers. Measured with immunoSEQ multiplex PCR; TCRdb has only the in-frame clones, and not every one. This sample has around 39,000 clones, with 64% found just once. The chain carries TRBV15 and TRBJ1-5, with a tentative D call TRBD1 (6 bases). Sequencing was carried out using PBMCs. This receptor was identified in a human donor in good health. CDR3 protein: CATRGGGNQPQHF. CDR3 DNA: TGTGCCACCCGCGGGGGCGGTAATCAGCCCCAGCATTTT.